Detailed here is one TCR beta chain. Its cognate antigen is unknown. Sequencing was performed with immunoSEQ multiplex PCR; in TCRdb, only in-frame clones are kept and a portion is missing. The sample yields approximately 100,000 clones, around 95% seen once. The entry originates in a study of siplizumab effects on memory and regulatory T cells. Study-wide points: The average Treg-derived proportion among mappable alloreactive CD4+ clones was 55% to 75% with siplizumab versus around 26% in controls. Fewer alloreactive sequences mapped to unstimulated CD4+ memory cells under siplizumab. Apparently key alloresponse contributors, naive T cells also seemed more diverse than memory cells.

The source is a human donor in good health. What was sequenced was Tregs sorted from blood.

The DNA for the CDR3 is TGTGCCAGCCGAGTGGGGGCCGAGCAGTACTTC. This codes for CASRVGAEQYF. The V and J genes are TRBV28 and TRBJ2-7; D perhaps matches TRBD1 (6 bases). Germline V lookup: CDR1 MDHEN, CDR2 SYDVKM. Between the trimmed V and J ends, which lost 8 bases and 6 bases, there was a span of 11 bases. This CDR3 is 11 amino acids long.